This TCR beta chain was profiled in a study of T cell changes during pregnancy in multiple sclerosis. Using immunoSEQ multiplex PCR, the repertoire was profiled, and TCRdb retains in-frame clones only, with some absent. The sample lists 110,000 or so clones; under 95% were seen once. Trimming removed 3 bases at V and 2 bases at J, with 7 bases between. This CDR3 has 13 amino acids. Germline CDR1 is LNHDA and CDR2 is SQIVND (reference sequence). Sample: peripheral blood, taken before pregnancy. The rearrangement joins TRBV19 to TRBJ1-2; maybe TRBD1 (5 bases). The TCR sequence derives from a female donor with multiple sclerosis, enrolled in a pregnancy study. This chain's CDR3 is CASSIPGNYGYTF. CDR3 nucleotides: TGTGCCAGTAGTATTCCAGGGAACTATGGCTACACCTTC. The whole variable domain, remainder taken from reference TRBV19 and TRBJ1-2, is DGGITQSPKYLFRKEGQNVTLSCEQNLNHDAMYWYRQDPGQGLRLIYYSQIVNDFQKGDIAEGYSVSREKKESFPLTVTSAQKNPTAFYLCASSIPGNYGYTFGSGTRLTVV.